A single sample gave rise to the 21 T cell receptor beta chains below, sequenced in a study of T cell clonality in common variable immunodeficiency. Assay: immunoSEQ multiplex PCR; the TCRdb copy retains only in-frame clones and omits some. This table holds tens of thousands of clones with no singletons; the top ten claim about 0.8%. The sequencing input was peripheral blood mononuclear cells. These TCRs come from a person between 18 and 75 years old in good health.

This clone has ten or more counts. The CDR3 extends 3 residues past the end of the read, so its final part is completed from the germline J gene. This chain links TRBV7-9 with TRBJ2-7; the D is unclear. The CDR3 loop spans 14 amino acids. From germline, CDR1 is SEHNR and CDR2 FQNEAQ (reference sequence). V lost 1 base to trimming and J lost 1 base, with 8 bases between them. The CDR3 is CASSLGGISYEQYF. The CDR3 DNA, read in part, is TGTGCCAGCAGCTTAGGTGGCATTTCCTACGAG.

This clone came up many times. The CDR3 end lies 3 residues beyond the end of the read and is filled in from the germline J gene. This sequence joins TRBV6-2 or TRBV6-3 and TRBJ1-2; 8 nucleotides match TRBD1. Germline loops: CDR1 MNHEY, CDR2 SVGEGT. CDR3 length: 17 residues. Unmatched junction bases numbered 16, after V lost 10 bases and J lost 0 bases. CDR3 in amino acids: CATLTLDRATTNYGYTF. CDR3 DNA, as far as it was read: TGTGCCACACTAACCTTGGACAGGGCGACTACTAACTATGGC.

This clone was seen ten or more times. From the germline J gene comes the end of the CDR3, since the read stops 3 residues before it. The gene calls are TRBV2 and TRBJ1-2, with a possible D match to TRBD1 (6 bases). CDR1 SNHLY and CDR2 FYNNEI come from the germline V gene. Between the trimmed V and J ends, which lost 5 bases and 0 bases, there was a span of 13 bases. This CDR3 has 15 residues. CDR3 amino acids: CASSPQGRSNYGYTF. The DNA read from the CDR3 is TGTGCCAGCAGTCCACAGGGTCGCTCTAACTATGGC.

There are many counts of this clone. The observed sequence ends 3 residues before the CDR3 terminus, with the missing tail filled in from the germline J gene. The chain recombines TRBV5-1 with TRBJ2-7; 7 positions agree with TRBD1. This CDR3 comprises 16 residues. The V gene's germline CDR1 is SGHRS and CDR2 YFSETQ. The J segment lost 3 bases and the V segment lost 4 bases, leaving 13 bases of the junction unmatched. The CDR3 region is CASSRPRQGGYYEQYF. The CDR3 DNA, read in part, is TGCGCCAGCAGCCGGCCCCGACAGGGTGGGTACTACGAG.

This clone was detected ten times or more. Sequencing ends 3 residues short of the CDR3 end; the germline J gene provides the rest. The rearrangement uses TRBV19 and TRBJ2-7; D unclear. Germline V gene lookup returns CDR1 LNHDA and CDR2 SQIVND (reference sequence). This CDR3 contains 13 residues. V was pared by 4 bases and J by 3 bases, with 10 bases between. The CDR3 is CASSKLQNYEQYF. The part of the CDR3 DNA that was read is TGTGCCAGTAGTAAGTTACAAAACTACGAG. The variable domain in full, completed from reference TRBV19 and TRBJ2-7, reads DGGITQSPKYLFRKEGQNVTLSCEQNLNHDAMYWYRQDPGQGLRLIYYSQIVNDFQKGDIAEGYSVSREKKESFPLTVTSAQKNPTAFYLCASSKLQNYEQYFGPGTRLTVT.

Ten or more counts support this clone. The read ends 3 residues early relative to the CDR3; the germline J gene fills the gap. The chain combines TRBV5-6 with TRBJ1-1; a weak D match, TRBD1 (6 bases). The CDR3 extends over 13 amino acids. Trimming took 5 bases from V and 4 from J, leaving 12 bases between them. Germline V CDR1 and CDR2: SGHDT, YYEEEE. CDR3 in amino acids: CASSWGPGTEAFF. The covered CDR3 bases are TGTGCCAGCAGTTGGGGGCCAGGCACTGAA.

At least ten counts were recorded for this clone. The read ends 3 residues shy of where the CDR3 ends; the end is completed using the germline J gene. The chain combines TRBV20-1 with TRBJ2-1; 7 bases map to TRBD2. The CDR3 has 16 amino acids. In germline, CDR1 is DFQATT, CDR2 SNEGSKA (reference sequence). Germline trimming cut 0 bases from V and 2 bases from J; bases unmatched to any gene: 7. CDR3 amino acids: CSARDYERDAYNEQFF. Incomplete CDR3 DNA: TGCAGTGCTAGAGATTACGAGCGGGATGCCTACAATGAG.

This clone was recorded at least ten times. Read coverage stops 3 residues before the CDR3 terminus; the germline J gene supplies the remainder. J is TRBJ1-6 and V is TRBV7-8; no clear D gene. Trimming took 1 base from V and 5 from J, leaving 9 bases between them. Per germline, CDR1 SGHVS and CDR2 FQNEAQ. CDR3 length: 15 amino acids. The CDR3 sequence: CASSLGLANNSPLHF. CDR3 DNA, as far as it was read: TGTGCCAGCAGCTTAGGGCTAGCTAATAATTCACCC.

This clone was detected many times. An end of the junction does not agree with germline; a read error may underlie this. The read ends 3 residues before the CDR3 terminus; that terminus is restored from the germline J gene. The chain carries TRBV11-3 and TRBJ2-3; D may be TRBD1 (6 bases). In germline, CDR1 is SGHNT, CDR2 YENEEA. The CDR3 spans 14 residues. The DNA read from the CDR3 is TGTGCTAGCAGCCGACTACAGGGATCAGATACG. Its protein product is CASSRLQGSDT. The whole CDR3 protein is CASSRLQGSDTQYF.

In its sample, this clone was seen many times. The read terminates 3 residues ahead of where the CDR3 ends, so the germline J gene completes it. V usage is TRBV12-3 or TRBV12-4 and J usage is TRBJ2-3; D uncertain. Trimming pared 4 bases from V and 1 base from J, leaving 6 bases between. CDR3 length: 13 residues. This chain's CDR3 is CASSSSGTDTQYF. The CDR3 bases that were read are TGTGCCAGCAGTTCAAGCGGCACAGATACG.

This clone has ten or more counts. The DNA ends 3 residues before the CDR3 does, and the rest of the CDR3 is filled in from the germline J gene. V gene TRBV12-3 or TRBV12-4 combines with J gene TRBJ2-7; 16 positions match TRBD2. J lost 1 base, V lost 6 bases, and 6 bases had no gene match. CDR3 length equals 17 residues. The CDR3 here is CASSGTSGRAGSYEQYF. The CDR3 bases that were read are TGTGCCAGCAGCGGGACTAGCGGGAGGGCCGGGTCCTACGAG.

The sample holds many counts of this clone. The read is 3 residues too short to cover the CDR3 end, so that end is filled in from the germline J gene. The rearrangement joins TRBV10-2 to TRBJ2-4; a possible D gene is TRBD1 (5 bases). From germline, CDR1 is WSHSY and CDR2 SAAADI. V lost 7 bases and J lost 3, with 22 bases in between. The CDR3 loop spans 17 amino acids. CDR3 sequence: CASTFSSDTRNKNIQYF. CDR3 DNA (partial): TGCGCCAGCACCTTCTCATCGGACACGAGGAACAAAAACATT.

This clone was seen ten or more times. The CDR3 end lies 3 residues beyond the end of the read and is filled in from the germline J gene. The chain uses TRBV20-1 and TRBJ2-1; 7 bases map to TRBD2. Germline V gives CDR1 DFQATT, CDR2 SNEGSKA (reference sequence). Germline trimming cut 6 bases from V and 5 bases from J; bases unmatched to any gene: 7. There are 13 residues in the CDR3. The CDR3 DNA, read in part, is TGCAGTGCCGCCGGGACTAACAACAATGAG. As protein: CSAAGTNNNE. The full CDR3 protein reads CSAAGTNNNEQFF.

This clone was observed many times. The sequenced fragment ends 3 residues before the CDR3 boundary, so the rest is inferred from the germline J gene. This chain connects TRBV28 to TRBJ2-5; TRBD1 might be the D (5 bases). Trimming left V 3 bases short and J 5 bases short, with 10 bases between. The CDR3 loop spans 13 amino acids. The germline V gene encodes CDR1 MDHEN and CDR2 SYDVKM. The CDR3 DNA, read in part, is TGTGCCAGCAGTTTGGGCAGGGTGGAGACC. Translated, it gives CASSLGRVET. From start to end, the CDR3 is CASSLGRVETQYF.

This clone has ten or more counts. The read is 3 residues too short to cover the CDR3 end, so that end is filled in from the germline J gene. The chain has TRBV18 and TRBJ1-2, with D maybe TRBD1 (5 bases). Germline V gene lookup returns CDR1 KGHSH and CDR2 LQKENI. The CDR3 is 14 amino acids. This CDR3 reads CASSRVRQGDGYTF. The sequenced CDR3 bases are TGTGCCAGCTCACGAGTCCGCCAGGGTGACGGC.

This clone was observed many times. The DNA ends 3 residues before the CDR3 does, and the rest of the CDR3 is filled in from the germline J gene. V and J are TRBV7-3 and TRBJ2-7, with D possibly matching TRBD1 (6 bases). Looked up from germline, CDR1 is SGHTA and CDR2 is FQGTGA. The CDR3 sequence is 14 residues long. Trimming stripped 5 bases from V and 3 bases from J, with 14 bases between. The CDR3 DNA, read in part, is TGTGCCAGCAGCCCCGCCCCGACAGGCTACGAG. Amino acids: CASSPAPTGYE. From start to end, the CDR3 is CASSPAPTGYEQYF.

This clone was picked up many times. The CDR3 extends 3 residues past the end of the read, so its final part is completed from the germline J gene. This chain joins TRBV6-2 or TRBV6-3 and TRBJ2-7; TRBD1 aligns across 9 bases. The CDR3 contains 14 residues. Unmatched junction bases numbered 4, after V lost 2 bases and J lost 5 bases. CDR1 and CDR2 from the germline V gene are MNHEY and SVGEGT. CDR3: CASSYGTGMNEQYF. The part of the CDR3 DNA that was read is TGTGCCAGCAGTTACGGGACAGGGATGAACGAG.

This clone was observed a handful of times. The read terminates 3 residues before the CDR3 end, so the remaining end is supplied by the germline J gene. V usage is TRBV18 and J usage is TRBJ1-3; 8 bases map to TRBD1. CDR3 length: 15 residues. Germline lookup yields CDR1 KGHSH and CDR2 LQKENI. Losses at the gene ends were 3 bases for V and 2 bases for J; bases not matched to a gene: 3. The sequenced part of the CDR3 DNA is TGTGCCAGCTCACCCCAGGGGGCCCCTGGAAACACC. It codes for CASSPQGAPGNT. In full, the CDR3 is CASSPQGAPGNTIYF.

This clone has at least ten counts. Read coverage stops 3 residues before the CDR3 terminus; the germline J gene supplies the remainder. The chain has TRBV4-1 and TRBJ2-5; D is uncertain. Looked up from germline, CDR1 is MGHRA and CDR2 is YSYEKL. There are 13 residues in the CDR3. The ends were cut back, 4 bases at V and 2 bases at J, with 8 bases in the middle. The CDR3 sequence is CASSPANQETQYF. The CDR3 DNA, read in part, is TGCGCCAGCAGCCCAGCGAATCAAGAGACC.

This clone has ten or more counts. The read terminates 3 residues ahead of where the CDR3 ends, so the germline J gene completes it. The chain links TRBV20-1 to TRBJ2-5; 10 nucleotides line up with TRBD1. Germline V gives CDR1 DFQATT, CDR2 SNEGSKA (reference sequence). CDR3 length: 15 amino acids. The J segment lost 3 bases and the V segment lost 3 bases, leaving 7 bases of the junction unmatched. The part of the CDR3 DNA that was read is TGCAGTGCTAGTCGCGCGGGACAGGGGAAAGAGACC. Its protein is CSASRAGQGKET. The full CDR3 reads CSASRAGQGKETQYF.

This clone was seen ten or more times. The observed sequence ends 3 residues before the CDR3 terminus, with the missing tail filled in from the germline J gene. The chain has TRBV19 and TRBJ2-6; 9 nucleotides align to TRBD1. The V gene end was trimmed by 3 bases and the J gene end by 2 bases; junction bases not matched to a gene: 2. CDR3 length equals 16 residues. Germline V CDR1 and CDR2: LNHDA, SQIVND (reference sequence). Partial CDR3 DNA: TGTGCCAGTAGTATGAGGACAGGGGCTGGGGCCAACGTC. Amino acids: CASSMRTGAGANV. The CDR3 in its entirety is CASSMRTGAGANVLTF.